This is a list of T cell receptor beta chains from one sample in a study of control samples from healthy donors and cancer patients. Sequencing used immunoSEQ multiplex PCR; TCRdb keeps in-frame clones, though not all of them. The sample lists tens of thousands of clones; approximately 86% were seen once. Sequencing was performed on PBMCs. Receptors originate from a man aged 55 to 69 with head and neck cancer. Each CDR3 is given with its conserved first and last residue. Each record gives: clone size, J gene, V gene, D gene, CDR3 length, CDR3 protein, CDR3 DNA. A D gene is named only where the DNA matches it firmly. Not all rows give a size; the values are once, few, many and, for expanded clones, a class.

size: once
J: TRBJ2-4
V: TRBV5-1
D: .
length: 16
CDR3: CASSFKPGTDKNIQYF
DNA: TGCGCCAGCAGCTTTAAACCAGGGACGGACAAAAACATTCAGTACTTC

size: .
J: TRBJ1-1
V: TRBV29-1
D: .
length: 15
CDR3: CSVLRDSGAHTEAFF
DNA: TGCAGCGTCCTCAGGGATTCGGGGGCCCACACTGAAGCTTTCTTT

size: .
J: TRBJ1-6
V: TRBV7-9
D: TRBD1
length: 14
CDR3: CASRRTGDFSPLHF
DNA: TGTGCCAGCAGACGGACAGGGGACTTTTCACCCCTCCACTTT

size: once
J: TRBJ2-1
V: TRBV14
D: TRBD2
length: 20
CDR3: CASSQEGAGAARTYYNEQFF
DNA: TGTGCCAGCAGCCAAGAAGGAGCGGGGGCCGCCCGCACCTACTACAATGAGCAGTTCTTC

size: .
J: TRBJ1-6
V: TRBV7-3
D: .
length: 14
CDR3: CASSFTGRNSPLHF
DNA: TGTGCCAGCAGCTTCACAGGGAGGAATTCACCCCTCCACTTT

size: .
J: TRBJ2-3
V: TRBV9
D: TRBD1
length: 15
CDR3: CASSVAGQGADTQYF
DNA: TGTGCCAGCAGCGTGGCGGGACAGGGGGCGGATACGCAGTATTTT

size: once
J: TRBJ2-3
V: TRBV5-6
D: TRBD1
length: 16
CDR3: CASSLGQGGFTDTQYF
DNA: TGTGCCAGCAGCTTGGGACAGGGGGGTTTCACAGATACGCAGTATTTT

size: .
J: TRBJ2-5
V: TRBV6-5
D: .
length: 13
CDR3: CASSSSAKETQYF
DNA: TGTGCCAGCAGTTCCTCGGCAAAAGAGACCCAGTACTTC

size: few
J: TRBJ1-5
V: TRBV27
D: TRBD1
length: 17
CDR3: CASSLSGLGTGVQPQHF
DNA: TGTGCCAGCAGTTTATCGGGTCTTGGGACAGGGGTCCAGCCCCAGCATTTT

size: .
J: TRBJ2-7
V: TRBV5-1
D: .
length: 15
CDR3: CASSLSRSVGDEQYF
DNA: TGCGCCAGCAGCTTAAGCCGGAGTGTTGGCGACGAGCAGTACTTC

size: .
J: TRBJ2-3
V: TRBV20-1
D: TRBD2
length: 11
CDR3: CSGYSGDTQYF
DNA: TGCAGTGGATATAGCGGGGATACGCAGTATTTT

size: .
J: TRBJ1-4
V: TRBV5-6
D: TRBD1
length: 17
CDR3: CASSLKRIGTGYEKLFF
DNA: TGTGCCAGCAGCTTAAAACGAATTGGGACAGGGTATGAAAAACTGTTTTTT

size: .
J: TRBJ2-1
V: TRBV27
D: TRBD2
length: 14
CDR3: CASSPVTSGAVQFF
DNA: TGTGCCAGCAGTCCAGTAACTAGCGGGGCAGTACAGTTCTTC

size: once
J: TRBJ1-1
V: TRBV11-2
D: .
length: 15
CDR3: CASSLAEGLNTEAFF
DNA: TGTGCCAGCAGCTTAGCTGAGGGCCTGAACACTGAAGCTTTCTTT

size: .
J: TRBJ2-2
V: TRBV6-5
D: TRBD1
length: 13
CDR3: CGGQSEIIGELFF
DNA: TGTGGGGGACAGTCCGAGATAATAGGGGAGCTGTTTTTT

size: .
J: TRBJ2-7
V: TRBV6-5
D: .
length: 13
CDR3: CASRRTESYEQYF
DNA: TGTGCCAGCAGGCGGACAGAAAGCTACGAGCAGTACTTC

size: .
J: TRBJ1-1
V: TRBV11-2
D: TRBD1
length: 13
CDR3: CASSSTGETEAFF
DNA: TGTGCCAGCAGCTCTACAGGGGAGACTGAAGCTTTCTTT

size: .
J: TRBJ2-5
V: TRBV30
D: .
length: 11
CDR3: CAWSVGETQYF
DNA: TGTGCCTGGAGTGTAGGGGAGACCCAGTACTTC

size: .
J: TRBJ1-2
V: TRBV30
D: .
length: 13
CDR3: CAWTANIGSGYTF
DNA: TGTGCCTGGACAGCCAACATTGGAAGTGGCTACACCTTC

size: few
J: TRBJ2-5
V: TRBV7-9
D: TRBD2
length: 16
CDR3: CASSLGISGSGETQYF
DNA: TGTGCCAGCAGCTTAGGGATTAGCGGGAGTGGAGAGACCCAGTACTTC

size: .
J: TRBJ2-3
V: TRBV12-3/TRBV12-4
D: .
length: 13
CDR3: CASRRRPSDTQYF
DNA: TGTGCCAGCAGGAGACGACCCTCAGATACGCAGTATTTT

size: .
J: TRBJ2-7
V: TRBV28
D: .
length: 14
CDR3: CASSLTGPTYEQYF
DNA: TGTGCCAGCAGTTTAACAGGCCCCACCTACGAGCAGTACTTC

size: .
J: TRBJ1-1
V: TRBV5-1
D: .
length: 14
CDR3: CASSLAGTNTEAFF
DNA: TGCGCCAGCAGCTTGGCCGGAACCAACACTGAAGCTTTCTTT

size: .
J: TRBJ2-7
V: TRBV13
D: .
length: 14
CDR3: CASSLGVGIDEQYF
DNA: TGTGCCAGCAGCTTAGGCGTGGGTATCGACGAGCAGTACTTC

size: .
J: TRBJ2-5
V: TRBV5-1
D: TRBD1
length: 18
CDR3: CASSTGTGRGFFQETQYF
DNA: TGCGCCAGCAGCACCGGGACAGGAAGAGGCTTTTTTCAGGAGACCCAGTACTTC

size: .
J: TRBJ2-5
V: TRBV11-2
D: .
length: 16
CDR3: CASSSLVAGLQETQYF
DNA: TGTGCCAGCAGCTCTCTCGTGGCGGGACTCCAAGAGACCCAGTACTTC

size: .
J: TRBJ2-5
V: TRBV7-3
D: .
length: 13
CDR3: CASSLGHGGTQYF
DNA: TGTGCCAGCAGCTTAGGTCACGGGGGGACCCAGTACTTC

size: .
J: TRBJ1-2
V: TRBV11-2
D: .
length: 15
CDR3: CASSSNTGLGGGYTF
DNA: TGTGCCAGCAGCTCAAACACAGGGTTGGGAGGAGGCTACACCTTC

size: once
J: TRBJ1-6
V: TRBV28
D: .
length: 17
CDR3: CASSFTAGADKNSPLHF
DNA: TGTGCCAGCAGTTTCACTGCGGGGGCAGACAAGAATTCACCCCTCCACTTT

size: .
J: TRBJ2-2
V: TRBV29-1
D: .
length: 15
CDR3: CSVDSPGGFYGELFF
DNA: TGCAGCGTTGATTCGCCAGGGGGGTTTTACGGGGAGCTGTTTTTT

size: once
J: TRBJ2-3
V: TRBV3-1/TRBV3-2
D: .
length: 14
CDR3: CASSLISGTDTQYF
DNA: TGTGCCAGCAGCTTAATATCGGGCACAGATACGCAGTATTTT

size: .
J: TRBJ1-1
V: TRBV18
D: TRBD1
length: 17
CDR3: CASSPGQGVKTGTEAFF
DNA: TGTGCCAGCTCACCGGGACAGGGAGTGAAAACCGGGACTGAAGCTTTCTTT

size: few
J: TRBJ1-5
V: TRBV7-9
D: .
length: 13
CDR3: CASSLLDGQPQHF
DNA: TGTGCCAGCAGCTTATTAGATGGTCAGCCCCAGCATTTT

size: .
J: TRBJ2-3
V: TRBV4-2
D: .
length: 14
CDR3: CASSQGSGADTQYF
DNA: TGTGCCAGCAGCCAAGGGTCGGGGGCAGATACGCAGTATTTT

size: .
J: TRBJ2-7
V: TRBV5-1
D: .
length: 15
CDR3: CASSGQVGGPYEQYF
DNA: TGCGCCAGCAGCGGACAGGTCGGAGGGCCCTACGAGCAGTACTTC

size: once
J: TRBJ2-3
V: TRBV4-3
D: .
length: 16
CDR3: CASSQGVSVGTDTQYF
DNA: TGCGCCAGCAGCCAAGGCGTTAGTGTGGGCACAGATACGCAGTATTTT

size: .
J: TRBJ2-1
V: TRBV27
D: .
length: 14
CDR3: CASSLKRVRDEQFF
DNA: TGTGCCAGCAGTTTAAAGCGAGTTCGGGATGAGCAGTTCTTC

size: .
J: TRBJ2-7
V: TRBV9
D: .
length: 13
CDR3: CASSVAPLYEQYF
DNA: TGTGCCAGCAGCGTAGCTCCCCTCTACGAGCAGTACTTC

size: .
J: TRBJ2-7
V: TRBV20-1
D: .
length: 11
CDR3: CGAHNQYEQYF
DNA: TGCGGGGCCCACAATCAATACGAGCAGTACTTC

size: .
J: TRBJ1-5
V: TRBV19
D: .
length: 14
CDR3: CASNVGSSNQPQHF
DNA: TGTGCCAGTAACGTGGGGTCCAGCAATCAGCCCCAGCATTTT

size: .
J: TRBJ2-7
V: TRBV3-1/TRBV3-2
D: .
length: 18
CDR3: CASSSLWARGERGYEQYF
DNA: TGTGCCAGCAGCTCCCTATGGGCCAGGGGAGAGCGGGGATACGAGCAGTACTTC

size: .
J: TRBJ2-7
V: TRBV19
D: TRBD1
length: 20
CDR3: CASSPLGAGGAYGVPREQYF
DNA: TGTGCCAGTAGCCCCCTCGGGGCAGGGGGTGCTTACGGGGTCCCTCGCGAGCAGTACTTC

size: .
J: TRBJ2-4
V: TRBV7-8
D: TRBD1
length: 12
CDR3: CASSPYRGSQYF
DNA: TGTGCCAGCAGCCCCTACAGGGGGTCACAGTACTTC

size: .
J: TRBJ1-2
V: TRBV7-9
D: TRBD1
length: 13
CDR3: CASSLGQIYGYTF
DNA: TGTGCCAGCAGCTTGGGACAGATCTATGGCTACACCTTC